This TCR beta chain was identified during a study of monozygotic twins with inflammatory bowel disease. The CDR3 contains 16 residues. Germline V CDR1 and CDR2: KGHDR, SFDVKD. TCRdb re-called the 5' RACE reads, yielding one record per CDR3 amino acid sequence without DNA. The listing records about 450,000 distinct CDR3 sequences. V and J are TRBV24-1 and TRBJ2-1; the TCRdb call, TRBD1, lacks DNA for checking. The source of this sequence is a human donor with ulcerative colitis or Crohn's disease, or a healthy co-twin of an affected twin (not recorded which). Sequences were obtained from blood. CDR3: CATSDLDSSLSREQFF.